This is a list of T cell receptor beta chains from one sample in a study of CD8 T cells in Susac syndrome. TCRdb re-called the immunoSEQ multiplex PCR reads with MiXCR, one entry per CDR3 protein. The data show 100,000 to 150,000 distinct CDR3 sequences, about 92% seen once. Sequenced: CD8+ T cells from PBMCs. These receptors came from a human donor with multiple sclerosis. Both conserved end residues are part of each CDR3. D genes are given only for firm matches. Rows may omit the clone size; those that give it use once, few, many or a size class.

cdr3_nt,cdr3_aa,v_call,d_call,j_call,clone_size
TGTGCCAGCAGCCCCCAGGGGCCCCGCTCCTACAATGAGCAGTTCTTC,CASSPQGPRSYNEQFF,TRBV3-1,.,TRBJ2-1,.
TGTGCCAGCAGGGCCACAAGCGATGGGACGGAGACCCAGTACTTC,CASRATSDGTETQYF,TRBV2,.,TRBJ2-5,.
TGTGCCAGCAGTTACGGTCCTTCGTATTCACCCCTCCACTTT,CASSYGPSYSPLHF,TRBV6-2/TRBV6-3,.,TRBJ1-6,.
TGCGGCCTGACCGGGACTAGCAGATACAATGAGCAGTTCTTC,CGLTGTSRYNEQFF,TRBV29-1,TRBD2,TRBJ2-1,.
TGTGCCAGCAGTTCCGGGGCTCAGCCCCAGCATTTT,CASSSGAQPQHF,TRBV27,.,TRBJ1-5,few
TGCAGTGCTAAGGGGGGGAGGACTGAAGCTTTCTTT,CSAKGGRTEAFF,TRBV20-1,.,TRBJ1-1,.
TGTGCCAGCAGCCAAGACGGCTCAACTCGCACAGATACGCAGTATTTT,CASSQDGSTRTDTQYF,TRBV3-1,.,TRBJ2-3,.
TGTGCCAGCAGCTTAGCCGGACACGACCTCACCGGGGAGCTGTTTTTT,CASSLAGHDLTGELFF,TRBV7-9,.,TRBJ2-2,.
TGTGCCAGCAGTTTGGCAGGAGCTATTTACGAGCAGTACTTC,CASSLAGAIYEQYF,TRBV27,.,TRBJ2-7,.
TGTGCCAGCAGTTACCCACAAGGGCCCCTCCACTTT,CASSYPQGPLHF,TRBV6-2/TRBV6-3,.,TRBJ1-6,.
TGTGCCAGCAGCTCAATGACGGGTAACGGCATTCAGTACTTC,CASSSMTGNGIQYF,TRBV28,.,TRBJ2-4,.
TGTGCCAGCAGTCTGCGGGACACGACCTACGAGCAGTACTTC,CASSLRDTTYEQYF,TRBV6-9,.,TRBJ2-7,.
TGTGCCAGCAGTTTGGGGACTAGCGGTTTACAAGAGACCCAGTACTTC,CASSLGTSGLQETQYF,TRBV12-3/TRBV12-4,TRBD2,TRBJ2-5,few
TGTGCCAGCAGCTCTCAATTCCCCGGGGACACTGAAGCTTTCTTT,CASSSQFPGDTEAFF,TRBV7-9,.,TRBJ1-1,.
TGTGCCAGCAGCGTCGGACGCCTCGACTACGAGCAGTACTTC,CASSVGRLDYEQYF,TRBV9,.,TRBJ2-7,once
TGCGCCAGCAGTGAGTCGAGGGAGGGGGCAGATCAGCCCCAGCATTTT,CASSESREGADQPQHF,TRBV10-2,TRBD1,TRBJ1-5,.
TGTGCCAGCATGCCCAACAGGGCCGGGGAGCTGTTTTTT,CASMPNRAGELFF,TRBV27,.,TRBJ2-2,.
TGTGCCAGCAGCGTGGATGGTGACACTGAAGCTTTCTTT,CASSVDGDTEAFF,TRBV9,.,TRBJ1-1,.
TGTGCCAGCGGCCGAGTGTCTCCTGAGCAGTTCTTC,CASGRVSPEQFF,TRBV27,.,TRBJ2-1,.
TGTGCCAGCAGCTTTTCAGGGTATCAGCCCCAGCATTTT,CASSFSGYQPQHF,TRBV11-1,.,TRBJ1-5,few
TGTGCCAGCAGCTTCCGGGACAGGGACCAAGAGACCCAGTACTTC,CASSFRDRDQETQYF,TRBV7-9,TRBD1,TRBJ2-5,.
TGTGCCAGCAGCTTAGAGGGTTCGAGGAACACTGAAGCTTTCTTT,CASSLEGSRNTEAFF,TRBV7-9,.,TRBJ1-1,once
TGCGCCAGCAGCCAAGTGCCCTCGGGACGGGATACGCAGTATTTT,CASSQVPSGRDTQYF,TRBV4-1,.,TRBJ2-3,.
TGTGCCAGCAACCCGGGACTAGCGGGAGGTGGGCAGTTCTTC,CASNPGLAGGGQFF,TRBV27,TRBD2,TRBJ2-1,.
TGTGCCAGCAGTTTCCGCCGGGAGGGGTTAGGAGAGCAGTTCTTC,CASSFRREGLGEQFF,TRBV27,TRBD2,TRBJ2-1,.
TGCAGTGCTAGAGAAGGATCGGGGACTGAAGCTTTCTTT,CSAREGSGTEAFF,TRBV20-1,.,TRBJ1-1,.
TGTGCCAGCAGTTTCACCAACGGATACACTGAAGCTTTCTTT,CASSFTNGYTEAFF,TRBV28,.,TRBJ1-1,.
TGCAGCGTTGAAGATCCGGCCGGACAGGGGGCCGGGAACACTGAAGCTTTCTTT,CSVEDPAGQGAGNTEAFF,TRBV29-1,TRBD1,TRBJ1-1,.
TGCGCCAGCAGCCCCTGGACCCTAGCGGGAAAGGACCAAGAGACCCAGTACTTC,CASSPWTLAGKDQETQYF,TRBV4-1,TRBD2,TRBJ2-5,.
TGTGCCACCAGTGAAGGCAGCAATCAGCCCCAGCATTTT,CATSEGSNQPQHF,TRBV24-1,.,TRBJ1-5,.
TGTGCCAGCAGTGCCGGGGAATTGGGCACAGATACGCAGTATTTT,CASSAGELGTDTQYF,TRBV28,.,TRBJ2-3,.
TGTGCCTGGACTTACACGGGGCAACCTGGAAACACCATATATTTT,CAWTYTGQPGNTIYF,TRBV30,.,TRBJ1-3,.
TGCAGTGCTAAGCTCCGGCCTAGCGGGAGCTCCTACAATGAGCAGTTCTTC,CSAKLRPSGSSYNEQFF,TRBV20-1,TRBD2,TRBJ2-1,.
TGTGCCACCATCCTGGACAGGGAGAACACCGGGGAGCTGTTTTTT,CATILDRENTGELFF,TRBV15,TRBD1,TRBJ2-2,.
TGTGCCAGCAGCTTATTGGCATCTCCGTATGGTCGAAACTATGGCTACACCTTC,CASSLLASPYGRNYGYTF,TRBV11-2,.,TRBJ1-2,.
TGCAGTGCTTCCGGACAGGGAGGCAATCAGCCCCAGCATTTT,CSASGQGGNQPQHF,TRBV20-1,TRBD1,TRBJ1-5,.
TGTGCCAGCAGCAAGGAGAGGGCATGGGCCCCCGGGGAGACCCAGTACTTC,CASSKERAWAPGETQYF,TRBV21-1,.,TRBJ2-5,.
TGCGCCAGCAGCGACCGGGCGGCGGGAGAGCAGTTCTTC,CASSDRAAGEQFF,TRBV4-1,.,TRBJ2-1,.
TGCAGCGTAACATCGACCAAGAAGCTGGGTGCGCGGTATTTT,CSVTSTKKLGARYF,TRBV29-1,.,TRBJ2-3,.
TGTGCCACCAGTGATTTGAATCGCGGTAGCGGGAACACCGGGGAGCTGTTTTTT,CATSDLNRGSGNTGELFF,TRBV24-1,.,TRBJ2-2,.
TGTGCCAGCAGCCAAAATAGCAGGGGCGTCTCGAGAGAGCAGTACTTC,CASSQNSRGVSREQYF,TRBV13,.,TRBJ2-7,.
TGTGCCAGCAGTCTAACACGGGGGGCATCTGAAGCTTTCTTT,CASSLTRGASEAFF,TRBV12-3/TRBV12-4,.,TRBJ1-1,.
TGTGCCAGCAGCGTAGCGGTCAATCCGACAGGGGCCACCGGGGAGCTGTTTTTT,CASSVAVNPTGATGELFF,TRBV9,TRBD1,TRBJ2-2,.
TGTGCCAGCAGCGGGGGACAGGGGAAGGACTTGAACGAGCAGTACTTC,CASSGGQGKDLNEQYF,TRBV9,TRBD1,TRBJ2-7,.
TGTGCCAGCACTGGGACCGGGACAGGGACGAGGGACACTGAAGCTTTCTTT,CASTGTGTGTRDTEAFF,TRBV2,TRBD1,TRBJ1-1,.
TGTGCCACCAGCAGTAACAGGGGTAATTCACCCCTCCACTTT,CATSSNRGNSPLHF,TRBV15,TRBD1,TRBJ1-6,.
TGTGCCAGCAGCGGCCGTCGGCCCGGGAGATCCCCCGGGGAGCTGTTTTTT,CASSGRRPGRSPGELFF,TRBV9,.,TRBJ2-2,.
TGTGCCAGCAGCTTACTCGGGGCAGGCCCAGAGACCCAGTACTTC,CASSLLGAGPETQYF,TRBV7-9,.,TRBJ2-5,.
TGCAGCGTTGAAGGAGGGGACTATGGCTACACCTTC,CSVEGGDYGYTF,TRBV29-1,.,TRBJ1-2,.
TGTGCCAGCGCGGGTGCGGATACGCAGTATTTT,CASAGADTQYF,TRBV12-3/TRBV12-4,.,TRBJ2-3,.
TGTGCCAGCAGTGAATTGGGGACAGGGGGTTCCCTCTCTGGGGCCAACGTCCTGACTTTC,CASSELGTGGSLSGANVLTF,TRBV25-1,TRBD1,TRBJ2-6,.
TGTGCCAGCCTACCCCTGGAGGGTAGCAATCAGCCCCAGCATTTT,CASLPLEGSNQPQHF,TRBV6-1,.,TRBJ1-5,.
TGTGCCAGCAGTCCAGGGACACCTGAGCAGTTCTTC,CASSPGTPEQFF,TRBV28,.,TRBJ2-1,.
TGCGCCAGCAGCCAAGACCGACTAGCGGGCATCTACAATGAGCAGTTCTTC,CASSQDRLAGIYNEQFF,TRBV4-1,TRBD2,TRBJ2-1,.
TGCGCCAGCAGCTTGAACGGGCAGACGAACGAGCAGTACTTC,CASSLNGQTNEQYF,TRBV5-1,.,TRBJ2-7,.